Following are 25 T cell receptor beta chains from one sample sequenced in a study of cytomegalovirus exposure and HLA in healthy donors. A multiplex PCR was run with 60 Vbeta primers and 13 Jbeta primers. Clones were read by immunoSEQ multiplex PCR, and TCRdb kept only the in-frame ones, dropping some. The sample has around 150,000 clones, 75% to 90% seen once. Specimen: PBMCs. Source of these receptors: a human donor in good health.

V gene TRBV10-3 combines with J gene TRBJ1-5; 8 positions agree with TRBD1. This CDR3 contains 14 residues. Germline values: CDR1 ENHRY, CDR2 SYGVKD. V was clipped by 6 bases and J by 3 bases; unmatched bases: 4. The CDR3 is CAIRETGDNQPQHF. The CDR3 bases are TGTGCCATCAGGGAGACAGGGGACAATCAGCCCCAGCATTTT.

About this clone itself: Relative to the germline gene, one junction end is altered; a read error may explain this. The V and J genes are TRBV6-6 and TRBJ2-7; a weak D match, TRBD1 (6 bases). The CDR3 contains 11 residues. CDR1 is MNHNY and CDR2 is SVGAGI in the germline V gene (reference sequence). Here the CDR3 DNA reads TGTGCCAGCAGCGAAAGCAACAGGGAGAACTTC. Protein product: CASSESNRENF.

The sample holds a few counts of this clone. This chain joins TRBV6-5 and TRBJ1-2; D may be TRBD1 (6 bases). The CDR3 runs 16 residues. Trimming took 0 bases from V and 1 from J, leaving 12 bases between them. Germline V lookup: CDR1 MNHEY, CDR2 SVGAGI. The DNA of the CDR3 is TGTGCCAGCAGTTACTCCCGGGAGGGGGGTAACTATGGCTACACCTTC. Translation gives CASSYSREGGNYGYTF.

The chain recombines TRBV6-1 with TRBJ2-1; 13 nucleotides line up with TRBD2. This CDR3 contains 13 residues. The germline CDR1 and CDR2 sequences are MNHNS and SASEGT. V gave up 7 bases and J gave up 9 bases; unmatched junction bases: 3. The CDR3 DNA is TGTGCCAGCAAACTAGCGGGGGGGACTGAGCAGTTCTTC. Amino acid sequence: CASKLAGGTEQFF.

In DNA, the CDR3 is TGCGCCAGCAGCCAAGAGACAGGTGCTCAAGAGACCCAGTACTTC. Encoded protein: CASSQETGAQETQYF. The genes are TRBV4-3 and TRBJ2-5; weak D call: TRBD1 (6 bases). This CDR3 has 15 amino acids. The V and J ends lost 0 bases and 2 bases respectively, with 10 bases between them. Germline V gives CDR1 LGHNA, CDR2 YSLEER.

V is TRBV21-1 and J is TRBJ1-6. TRBV21-1 is given as a pseudogene. The CDR3 covers 23 residues. DNA for the CDR3: TGTGCCAGCAGCAGCCTCTTCGGGGGGCGCGGGTTTACGGTCCTGCAATATAATTCACCCCTCCACTTT. It translates to CASSSLFGGRGFTVLQYNSPLHF.

This sequence joins TRBV7-9 and TRBJ1-3, with unresolved D. Trimming removed 1 base at V and 4 bases at J, with 8 bases between. The CDR3 has 14 residues. Germline values: CDR1 SEHNR, CDR2 FQNEAQ (reference sequence). The CDR3 region is CASSLDGFGNTIYF. Written as DNA, the CDR3 is TGTGCCAGCAGCTTAGACGGGTTCGGAAACACCATATATTTT.

This clone appeared once. CDR3 amino acids: CASSRGGTPEQYF. CDR3 DNA: TGTGCCAGCAGTCGGGGCGGGACTCCCGAGCAGTACTTC. The V call is TRBV5-4, the J call TRBJ2-7; tentative D call: TRBD2 (6 bases). The germline V and J ends were trimmed by 5 bases and 6 bases, with 15 bases remaining between them. Germline V gene lookup returns CDR1 SGHNT and CDR2 YYREEE (reference sequence). This CDR3 region has 13 residues. Full variable domain (outside the CDR3, taken from reference TRBV5-4 and TRBJ2-7): ETGVTQSPTHLIKTRGQQVTLRCSSQSGHNTVSWYQQALGQGPQFIFQYYREEENGRGNFPPRFSGLQFPNYSSELNVNALELDDSALYLCASSRGGTPEQYFGPGTRLTVT.

The genes are TRBV5-1 and TRBJ2-5; 8 nucleotides agree with TRBD1. Looked up from germline, CDR1 is SGHRS and CDR2 is YFSETQ. Trimming cost V 2 bases and J 4 bases; bases outside gene matches: 4. The CDR3 has 14 residues. The CDR3 is CASSFGQGGETQYF. Written as DNA, the CDR3 is TGCGCCAGCAGCTTTGGACAGGGAGGAGAGACCCAGTACTTC.

The V and J genes are TRBV7-9 and TRBJ1-1; TRBD1 aligns across 10 bases. After removal of 5 bases from V and 2 bases from J, the junction contained 8 bases not matched to a gene. The CDR3 runs 16 residues. The V gene's germline CDR1 is SEHNR and CDR2 FQNEAQ (reference sequence). The CDR3 DNA follows: TGTGCCAGCAGCCCAAAAGGACAGGGGGGTAACACTGAAGCTTTCTTT. The encoded protein is CASSPKGQGGNTEAFF. Looking up the rest from reference TRBV7-9 and TRBJ1-1 gives the full variable domain: DTGVSQNPRHKITKRGQNVTFRCDPISEHNRLYWYRQTLGQGPEFLTYFQNEAQLEKSRLLSDRFSAERPKGSFSTLEIQRTEQGDSAMYLCASSPKGQGGNTEAFFGQGTRLTVV.

The J gene is TRBJ1-1, the V gene TRBV19, with D maybe TRBD1 (5 bases). Trimming cost V 5 bases and J 5 bases, with 15 bases left between them. The CDR3 covers 14 residues. The V gene's germline CDR1 is LNHDA and CDR2 SQIVND (reference sequence). The CDR3 DNA is TGTGCCAGTAGTCCCAGTTCGGGGGGAACTGAAGCTTTCTTT. It is translated as CASSPSSGGTEAFF. Based on the CDR3 plus reference TRBV19 and TRBJ1-1, the full variable domain is DGGITQSPKYLFRKEGQNVTLSCEQNLNHDAMYWYRQDPGQGLRLIYYSQIVNDFQKGDIAEGYSVSREKKESFPLTVTSAQKNPTAFYLCASSPSSGGTEAFFGQGTRLTVV.

V and J are TRBV7-9 and TRBJ2-1; 10 bases are shared with TRBD2. Germline V lookup: CDR1 SEHNR, CDR2 FQNEAQ (reference sequence). The CDR3 is made up of 16 amino acids. Trimming took 3 bases from V and 4 from J; bases not matched to a gene: 6. The CDR3 DNA follows: TGTGCCAGCAGCTTCGATAGCGGGGGGCCATACAATGAGCAGTTCTTC. It translates to CASSFDSGGPYNEQFF.

The chain employs TRBV7-9 and TRBJ2-1, with a tentative D call TRBD1 (6 bases). The CDR3 runs to 16 residues. CDR1 is SEHNR and CDR2 is FQNEAQ in the germline V gene (reference sequence). V was trimmed by 6 bases and J by 4 bases, leaving 19 bases between them. The CDR3 here is CASRGELQGPYNEQFF. Written as DNA, the CDR3 is TGTGCCAGCAGGGGCGAATTGCAGGGGCCTTACAATGAGCAGTTCTTC. Based on the CDR3 plus reference TRBV7-9 and TRBJ2-1, the full variable domain is DTGVSQNPRHKITKRGQNVTFRCDPISEHNRLYWYRQTLGQGPEFLTYFQNEAQLEKSRLLSDRFSAERPKGSFSTLEIQRTEQGDSAMYLCASRGELQGPYNEQFFGPGTRLTVL.

The chain carries TRBV25-1 and TRBJ2-3, with TRBD1 matching 7 bases. In germline, CDR1 is MGHDK, CDR2 SYGVNS. The CDR3 runs 16 residues. The V segment lost 1 base and the J segment 2 bases; nucleotides outside the gene matches: 6. The CDR3 spells CASSEWYDRATDTQYF. The CDR3 DNA follows: TGTGCCAGCAGTGAATGGTACGACAGGGCCACAGATACGCAGTATTTT.

The chain has TRBV4-2 and TRBJ2-5; D is ambiguous. Matching the DNA end better, TRBJ2-7 makes the J call doubtful. The CDR3 extends over 12 amino acids. Germline CDR1 is LGHNA and CDR2 is YNFKEQ. DNA for the CDR3: TGTGCCAGCAGCCAAGTCCCCTACGAGCAGTACTTC. Encoded protein: CASSQVPYEQYF.

Only one count was recorded for this clone. V gene TRBV9 combines with J gene TRBJ2-3; TRBD1 matches at 7 bases. The CDR3 runs 16 residues. V lost 0 bases and J lost 5; bases outside the gene matches: 9. CDR1 SGDLS and CDR2 YYNGEE come from the germline V gene. The CDR3 loop reads CASSVGGRGSGDTQYF. The CDR3 DNA sequence: TGTGCCAGCAGCGTAGGGGGCAGGGGGTCAGGAGATACGCAGTATTTT.

This chain links TRBV5-1 with TRBJ1-1, with D possibly matching TRBD1 (5 bases). Germline V gene data show CDR1 as SGHRS and CDR2 as YFSETQ. This CDR3 has 15 amino acids. Trimming shortened V by 2 bases and J by 1 base, and 12 bases separated the two germline ends. The CDR3 DNA sequence: TGCGCCAGCAGCTTATTACAAGGGGAGAACACTGAAGCTTTCTTT. Translation: CASSLLQGENTEAFF. The variable domain in full, completed from reference TRBV5-1 and TRBJ1-1, reads KAGVTQTPRYLIKTRGQQVTLSCSPISGHRSVSWYQQTPGQGLQFLFEYFSETQRNKGNFPGRFSGRQFSNSRSEMNVSTLELGDSALYLCASSLLQGENTEAFFGQGTRLTVV.

The rearrangement links TRBV7-2 to TRBJ2-5; 8 bases line up with TRBD2. The length of the CDR3 is 15 residues. Trimming at V came to 3 bases and at J to 4 bases, leaving 7 bases not matched to a gene. Germline loops: CDR1 SGHTA, CDR2 FQGNSA. CDR3 in amino acids: CASSFSGTRGETQYF. CDR3 nucleotides: TGTGCCAGCAGCTTTTCCGGGACTAGGGGAGAGACCCAGTACTTC.

J is TRBJ1-1 and V is TRBV9; D gene uncertain. Per germline, CDR1 SGDLS and CDR2 YYNGEE. There are 13 residues in the CDR3. Trimming stripped 4 bases from V and 8 bases from J, with 15 bases between. The CDR3: CASSPNIYLEAFF. Here the CDR3 DNA reads TGTGCCAGCAGCCCCAACATTTACCTGGAAGCTTTCTTT.

The rearrangement uses TRBV5-4 and TRBJ2-3; 9 bases line up with TRBD1. Germline lookup yields CDR1 SGHNT and CDR2 YYREEE (reference sequence). The CDR3 is 16 residues long. J was trimmed by 2 bases and V by 4 bases; bases with no gene match: 8. The DNA for the CDR3 is TGTGCCAGCAGCCAAAGACAGGGGGGTCACACAGATACGCAGTATTTT. Its protein is CASSQRQGGHTDTQYF.

The table lists this clone with a count of one. The rearrangement uses TRBV11-3 and TRBJ1-6, with unresolved D. CDR3 length: 13 residues. V was cut by 0 bases and J by 8 bases, with 5 bases left in between. CDR1 SGHNT and CDR2 YENEEA come from the germline V gene. The CDR3 loop reads CASSLDLDSPLHF. For the CDR3, the DNA is TGTGCCAGCAGCTTAGATCTCGATTCACCCCTCCACTTT.

The chain couples TRBV4-2 to TRBJ1-1, with D uncertain. This CDR3 spans 15 amino acids. The germline gives CDR1 LGHNA, CDR2 YNFKEQ. The V end lost 3 bases, the J end lost 1 base, and 12 bases lay between the germline ends. The CDR3 DNA follows: TGTGCCAGCAGCCAGATTCGCGGGCCGAACACTGAAGCTTTCTTT. Its translation: CASSQIRGPNTEAFF.

The chain carries TRBV27 and TRBJ1-1; D is unclear. This CDR3 is built from 17 residues. CDR1 is MNHEY and CDR2 is SMNVEV in the germline V gene (reference sequence). The V end lost 4 bases, the J end lost 0 bases, and 18 bases lay between the germline ends. The CDR3 is CASSSTTIPRVNTEAFF. The CDR3 coding sequence is TGTGCCAGCAGTTCCACAACAATCCCCCGGGTGAACACTGAAGCTTTCTTT.

This clone was seen a handful of times. The CDR3 DNA follows: TGTGCCAGCAGCCCGCAGACAGGAATCTACGACGAGCAGTACTTC. Amino acids: CASSPQTGIYDEQYF. This chain uses TRBV5-4 with TRBJ2-7; D perhaps matches TRBD1 (6 bases). This CDR3 is built from 15 residues. Trimming pared 4 bases from V and 5 bases from J, leaving 19 bases between. CDR1 is SGHNT and CDR2 is YYREEE in the germline V gene (reference sequence).

The rearrangement uses TRBV28 and TRBJ1-2; D not resolved. The CDR3 is 13 amino acids. The V end was cut by 4 bases, the J end by 2 bases, with 8 bases between. Germline V gene lookup returns CDR1 MDHEN and CDR2 SYDVKM. The CDR3 nucleotides are TGTGCCAGCAGTTCGCAGGAAAACTATGGCTACACCTTC. This gives the protein CASSSQENYGYTF.